This TCR beta chain was sequenced during a study of cytomegalovirus exposure and HLA in healthy donors. It was with 60 Vbeta and 13 Jbeta primers that the PCR ran. Produced via immunoSEQ multiplex PCR; TCRdb's table is partial and in-frame only. The sample has around 140,000 clones, 78% seen once. V was shortened by 0 bases and J by 6 bases, with 6 bases between the two germline ends. The CDR3 consists of 13 residues. Germline loops: CDR1 LGHNA, CDR2 YNFKEQ. This clonotype was sampled from a woman in her 40s in good health and CMV-seropositive. Input material: PBMCs. The V gene is TRBV4-2, the J gene TRBJ1-5; D is undetermined. CDR3 region: CASSQDLPQPQHF. In nucleotides, the CDR3 is TGTGCCAGCAGCCAAGACCTACCTCAGCCCCAGCATTTT.